The sequence of this T cell receptor beta chain was determined in a study of vaccination effects on CD4 cells after COVID-19. About the research overall: At 16 days and one week before vaccination, two convalescent patients gave samples.

The length of the CDR3 is 16 residues. CDR1 and CDR2 (germline): LGHNA, YNFKEQ. J was trimmed by 7 bases and V by 0 bases; bases with no gene match: 11. This clone was recorded once. Its antigen is not identified. Measured with immunoSEQ multiplex PCR; TCRdb has only the in-frame clones, and not every one. The profile shows more than 20,000 clones, 65% to 75% of them singletons. Sequencing was preceded by expansion of antigen-specific CD4+ T cells with viral peptide pools in the ViraFEST assay. Between days 10 and 11 of culture, CD4+ T cells were separated out. The infection with SARS-CoV-2 (confirmed by PCR) occurred in this person between March and December 2020.

The sequence was obtained from a human donor who had a prior SARS-CoV-2 infection. V is TRBV4-2 and J is TRBJ2-7; 8 bases line up with TRBD2. The sequencing used CD4+ T cells from PBMCs cultured with SARS-CoV-2 spike peptides, collected before COVID-19 vaccination. The CDR3 sequence is CASSQDSGTRMGEQYF. CDR3 nucleotides: TGTGCCAGCAGCCAAGATTCCGGGACTAGAATGGGAGAGCAGTACTTC.